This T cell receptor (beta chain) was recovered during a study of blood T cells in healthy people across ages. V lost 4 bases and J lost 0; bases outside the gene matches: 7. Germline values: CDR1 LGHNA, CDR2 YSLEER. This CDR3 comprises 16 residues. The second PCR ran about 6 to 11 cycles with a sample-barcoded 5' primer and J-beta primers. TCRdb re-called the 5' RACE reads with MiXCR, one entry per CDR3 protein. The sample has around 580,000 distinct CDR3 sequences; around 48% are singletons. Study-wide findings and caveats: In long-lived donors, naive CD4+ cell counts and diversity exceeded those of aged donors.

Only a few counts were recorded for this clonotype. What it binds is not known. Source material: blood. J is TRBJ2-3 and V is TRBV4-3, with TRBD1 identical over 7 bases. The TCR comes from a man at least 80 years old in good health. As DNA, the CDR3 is TGCGCCAGCAGCCTGCCGGGACAGTTAAGCACAGATACGCAGTATTTT. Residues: CASSLPGQLSTDTQYF.